This TCR beta chain derives from a study of human T cells and chemical hapten exposure. Background on the study: How much TCR each sample yielded varied, mostly because pooled library volumes differed slightly. Study observations and caveats: Against controls, expanded TCRs gave rise to significantly more large CDR3 similarity clusters. Donors were affected by alopecia, so their immune reaction might vary from that of healthy individuals.

To note about this clonotype: Its specificity is not known.

Germline V gives CDR1 LGHNA, CDR2 YNFKEQ. V lost 4 bases and J lost 5, with 8 bases in between. The CDR3 length is 13 residues. Noted time point: patch test 3, about 24 weeks after DPC sensitization. Treatment denoted: therapeutic diphenylcyclopropenone sensitization with weekly scalp DPC. As processed by the authors: TCRs per sample had a median of around 98,000 and ranged from roughly 20,000 to 690,600. TCRdb passed the RACE reads through MiXCR, listing each CDR3 protein once. What appears here as the V and J calls and clone size reflects TCRdb's work, not the paper's. This table holds some 89,000 distinct CDR3 sequences, roughly 27% found once.

The sequencing here drew on whole blood, taken in connection with sensitization to the hapten diphenylcyclopropenone (DPC). The receptor was derived from a man in his forties with alopecia areata. Some clones in this sample may be carry-over from other donors' samples. V usage is TRBV4-2 and J usage is TRBJ1-4; D uncertain. The CDR3 loop reads CASSLVLNEKLFF. CDR3 nucleotide sequence: TGTGCCAGCAGCCTCGTTTTAAATGAAAAACTGTTTTTT.